Below, 10 T cell receptor beta chains from the same sample are listed, as sequenced in a study of CD8+ T cells in alopecia areata. The authors sorted pooled cutaneous lymph node cells using CD4, CD8alpha, NKG2D, NKG2ACE and other markers. Sequencing used cDNA as its template, made by extracting RNA and reverse transcribing it. The method was immunoSEQ multiplex PCR; TCRdb's version includes in-frame clones alone and lacks a portion of them. This sample comprises 15,000 to 20,000 clones, none seen once only. The sequenced sample consisted of CD8+ T cells sorted from a lymph node. Source of these receptors: a C3H/HeJ mouse with alopecia areata. Strain haplotype at MHC: H2-k.

Regarding this clone: Genes here carry mouse names. The read ends 4 residues before the CDR3 terminus; that terminus is restored from the germline J gene. The chain uses TRBV19 and TRBJ2-2; 11 bases line up with TRBD2. The CDR3 consists of 15 residues. Germline CDR1 reads FNHDT; CDR2 reads SITEND (reference sequence). J gave up 2 bases and V 6 bases, and 3 bases lay outside the gene matches. The DNA read from the CDR3 is TGTGCCAGCACGGGACTGGGGGTTAACACCGGG. Amino acids: CASTGLGVNTG. The whole CDR3 region reads CASTGLGVNTGQLYF.

Regarding this clone: Mouse gene names apply. The read ends 4 residues shy of where the CDR3 ends; the end is completed using the germline J gene. The chain is built from TRBV31 and TRBJ1-2, with D uncertain. This CDR3 is 14 amino acids long. The V end lost 0 bases, the J end lost 2 bases, and 10 bases lay between the germline ends. CDR1 and CDR2 from the germline V gene are GKSSPN and SITVG. Partial CDR3 DNA: TGTGCCTGGAGTCTAGAGATGGGGAACTCC. This encodes CAWSLEMGNS. The full CDR3 reads CAWSLEMGNSDYTF.

This clone was counted a few times. Gene names and germline match the mouse. The CDR3 goes on 4 residues after the read ends, and that part is filled in from the germline J gene. The gene calls are TRBV19 and TRBJ1-2; 7 bases align to TRBD1. The CDR3 length is 13 residues. Trimming took 3 bases from V and 2 from J; bases not matched to a gene: 1. Germline CDR1 and CDR2: FNHDT and SITEND (reference sequence). CDR3 residues: CASSNRGNSDYTF. CDR3 bases read: TGTGCCAGCAGTAACAGGGGTAACTCC. Complete variable domain (other parts from reference TRBV19 and TRBJ1-2): GGIITQTPKFLIGQEGQKLTLKCQQNFNHDTMYWYRQDSGKGLRLIYYSITENDLQKGDLSEGYDASREKKSSFSLTVTSAQKNEMAVFLCASSNRGNSDYTFGSGTRLLVI.

This clone showed up just a few times. Gene names and germline refer to mouse. The read ends 4 residues shy of where the CDR3 ends; the end is completed using the germline J gene. The same CDR3 can be traced to other DNA sequences in this sample. The chain is built from TRBV1 and TRBJ2-1; 10 bases are a match to TRBD1. The CDR3 runs to 16 residues. The germline CDR1 and CDR2 sequences are NSQYPW and LRSPGD (reference sequence). J was trimmed by 1 base and V by 3 bases; bases with no gene match: 3. CDR3 sequence: CTCSARQGANYAEQFF. The DNA read from the CDR3 is TGCACCTGCAGTGCCCGACAGGGGGCGAACTATGCT.

This clone appeared many times. All gene names here are mouse names. The sequenced fragment ends 4 residues before the CDR3 boundary, so the rest is inferred from the germline J gene. The J gene is TRBJ2-4, the V gene TRBV1; 8 bases align to TRBD1. Germline loops: CDR1 NSQYPW, CDR2 LRSPGD (reference sequence). The CDR3 consists of 15 residues. Trimming at V came to 3 bases and at J to 1 base, leaving 3 bases not matched to a gene. Incomplete CDR3 DNA: TGCACCTGCAGTGCCTCGGACAGGGGTCAAAAC. This translates into CTCSASDRGQN. The whole CDR3 reads CTCSASDRGQNTLYF. Full variable domain (remainder filled in from reference TRBV1 and TRBJ2-4): VTLLEQNPRWRLVPRGQAVNLRCILKNSQYPWMSWYQQDLQKQLQWLFTLRSPGDKEVKSLPGADYLATRVTDTELRLQVANMSQGRTLYCTCSASDRGQNTLYFGAGTRLSVL.

This clone was seen a handful of times. Gene names are mouse gene names. From the germline J gene comes the end of the CDR3, since the read stops 4 residues before it. The chain combines TRBV13-3 with TRBJ2-2, with D perhaps TRBD1 (6 bases). Germline CDR1 and CDR2: NNHDY and SYVADS. The length of the CDR3 is 14 residues. V was pared by 2 bases and J by 2 bases, with 7 bases between. The covered CDR3 bases are TGTGCCAGCAGTGAACAGGGCAACACCGGG. Translating gives CASSEQGNTG. The whole CDR3 is CASSEQGNTGQLYF.

Details on this clone: Gene names denote mouse genes. The CDR3 end lies 4 residues beyond the end of the read and is filled in from the germline J gene. V is TRBV31 and J is TRBJ1-1, with D unclear. This CDR3 spans 11 amino acids. Germline lookup yields CDR1 GKSSPN and CDR2 SITVG. The CDR3 spells CAWSLHREVFF. The part of the CDR3 DNA that was read is TGTGCCTGGAGTCTACACAGA.

Details on this clone: The translated DNA and TCRdb's protein are not identical at residue 12; the protein here was translated from the DNA. Gene names denote mouse genes. The read is 3 residues too short to cover the CDR3 end, so that end is filled in from the germline J gene. V is TRBV1 and J is TRBJ1-3; maybe TRBD1 (6 bases). CDR3 size: 15 residues. Germline V gives CDR1 NSQYPW, CDR2 LRSPGD (reference sequence). V lost 1 base and J lost 3, with 10 bases in between. CDR3 bases read: TGCACCTGCAGTGCAGTCGGGGGGCTTGGAAATACG. It codes for CTCSAVGGLGNT. In full, the CDR3 reads CTCSAVGGLGNTLYF.

This clone was detected ten times or more. Germline and genes: mouse. The read falls 4 residues short of the CDR3 end, and the missing part is taken from the germline J gene. J is TRBJ2-5 and V is TRBV19; 11 nucleotides agree with TRBD2. Germline CDR1 reads FNHDT; CDR2 reads SITEND (reference sequence). This CDR3 has 14 amino acids. The covered CDR3 bases are TGTGCCAGCAGAGACTGGGGGGGAAAAGAC. It specifies CASRDWGGKD. The full CDR3 protein reads CASRDWGGKDTQYF.

The table lists this clone with many counts. The gene names here belong to mouse. The DNA ends 4 residues before the CDR3 does, and the rest of the CDR3 is filled in from the germline J gene. V is TRBV1 and J is TRBJ2-7, with TRBD2 matching 7 bases. Germline V lookup: CDR1 NSQYPW, CDR2 LRSPGD (reference sequence). Losses at the gene ends were 3 bases for V and 3 bases for J; bases not matched to a gene: 2. The CDR3 spans 13 residues. CDR3 sequence: CTCSAWGDYEQYF. CDR3 DNA, as far as it was read: TGCACCTGCAGTGCTTGGGGGGACTAT.